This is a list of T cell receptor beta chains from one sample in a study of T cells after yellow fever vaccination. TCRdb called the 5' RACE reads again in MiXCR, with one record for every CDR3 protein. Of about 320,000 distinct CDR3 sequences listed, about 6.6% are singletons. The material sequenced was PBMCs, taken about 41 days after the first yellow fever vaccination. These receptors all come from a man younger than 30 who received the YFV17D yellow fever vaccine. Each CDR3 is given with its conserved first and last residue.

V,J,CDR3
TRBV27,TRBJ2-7,CASRGAANHEQYF
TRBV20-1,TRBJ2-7,CSARDQTGRRKQYF
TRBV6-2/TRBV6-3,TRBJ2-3,CASSYPSGTVADTQYF
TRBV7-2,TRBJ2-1,CASSLDTSAPFF
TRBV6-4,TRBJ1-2,CASSDGQGVNYGYTF
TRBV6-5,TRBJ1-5,CASSFSRDRYNQPQHF
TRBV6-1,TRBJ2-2,CASSRLAGAFTGELFF
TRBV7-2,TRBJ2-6,CASSWSGGAGANVLTF
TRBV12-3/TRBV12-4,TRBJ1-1,CASIFGGGDEAFF
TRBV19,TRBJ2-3,CASSPRFLGVGPDTQYF
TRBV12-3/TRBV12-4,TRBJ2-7,CASSLGGALRYEQYF
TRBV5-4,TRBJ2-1,CASGGAYNEQFF
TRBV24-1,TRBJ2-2,CATKSSYVTGELFF
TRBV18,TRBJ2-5,CASSAGQAQETQYF
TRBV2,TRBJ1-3,CASTSVIGNTIYF
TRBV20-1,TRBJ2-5,CSAGTSGGETQYF
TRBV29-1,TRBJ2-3,CSVAGTLTDTQYF
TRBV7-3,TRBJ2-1,CASSPTPGLAGGFNEQFF
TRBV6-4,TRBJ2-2,CASSDSSTGELFF
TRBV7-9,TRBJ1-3,CASSGQNSAGNTIYF
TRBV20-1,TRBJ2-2,CSARDIGELFF
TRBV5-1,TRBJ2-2,CASSFDTLTTGELFF